These 8 T cell receptor beta chains came from one sample sequenced in a study of cytomegalovirus exposure and HLA in healthy donors. Researchers ran the PCR with 60 Vbeta and 13 Jbeta primers. The assay was immunoSEQ multiplex PCR, and TCRdb's table has in-frame clones only and misses some. The sample lists roughly 130,000 clones, approximately 74% occurring once. Material: PBMCs. Receptors were obtained from a man younger than 35 in good health and CMV-seropositive.

The chain carries TRBV2 and TRBJ1-6; D is unclear. Between the trimmed V and J ends, which lost 0 bases and 7 bases, there was a span of 13 bases. CDR3 size: 16 residues. Germline V CDR1 and CDR2: SNHLY, FYNNEI. The DNA of the CDR3 is TGTGCCAGCAGTGAAGCTGGAGGGAATAGAAATTCACCCCTCCACTTT. This sequence encodes CASSEAGGNRNSPLHF.

This chain joins TRBV19 and TRBJ2-7, with 7 bases aligning to TRBD1. The CDR3 loop spans 15 amino acids. V lost 5 bases, J lost 2 bases, and 9 bases stayed unmatched. CDR1 and CDR2 from the germline V gene are LNHDA and SQIVND (reference sequence). CDR3 nucleotide sequence: TGTGCCAGTAGTCCTCGGGACAGCCCGACCTACGAGCAGTACTTC. Translated, it gives CASSPRDSPTYEQYF.

J is TRBJ1-4 and V is TRBV10-1; D is uncertain. This CDR3 has 15 amino acids. Trimming left V 4 bases short and J 1 base short, with 10 bases between. CDR1 is WNHNN, CDR2 SYGVQD, per germline (reference sequence). CDR3 DNA sequence: TGCGCCAGCAGTGGAGGTGGAGGAACTAATGAAAAACTGTTTTTT. Encoded protein: CASSGGGGTNEKLFF.

The chain combines TRBV27 with TRBJ2-7; 7 nucleotides agree with TRBD1. CDR1 is MNHEY and CDR2 is SMNVEV in the germline V gene (reference sequence). The CDR3 consists of 16 residues. J lost 0 bases, V lost 2 bases, and 7 bases had no gene match. Written as DNA, the CDR3 is TGTGCCAGCAGTTTACAAGGGGGCAGCTACTCCTACGAGCAGTACTTC. Encoded protein: CASSLQGGSYSYEQYF.

This clone showed up just once. The chain has TRBV9 and TRBJ1-1, with TRBD1 matching over 7 bases. With 3 bases clipped from V and 6 bases from J, the junction kept 2 bases outside the gene matches. Germline V CDR1 and CDR2: SGDLS, YYNGEE. The CDR3 covers 12 residues. The CDR3 nucleotides read TGTGCCAGCAGCGCGGGGACAGCTGAAGCTTTCTTT. This encodes CASSAGTAEAFF.

Written as DNA, the CDR3 is TGCGCCAGCAGCTTCAACAGGGAGACTAATTCACCCCTCCACTTT. Amino acids: CASSFNRETNSPLHF. This rearrangement joins TRBV5-1 to TRBJ1-6; TRBD1 is a possible D gene (6 bases). The germline gives CDR1 SGHRS, CDR2 YFSETQ. This CDR3 has 15 amino acids. With 2 bases removed from V and 6 bases from J, the gap between germline ends came to 12 bases.

The chain recombines TRBV5-6 with TRBJ2-7; D is perhaps TRBD2 (6 bases). Between the trimmed V and J ends, which lost 2 bases and 6 bases, there was a span of 18 bases. CDR3 length equals 15 residues. Per germline, CDR1 SGHDT and CDR2 YYEEEE. In DNA, the CDR3 is TGTGCCAGCAGCTTCCTGGCAGGTGGGGGGAGCGAGCAGTACTTC. Translated, it gives CASSFLAGGGSEQYF.

The rearrangement joins TRBV14 to TRBJ1-2; no firm D call. Deletions cut 1 base from V and 5 bases from J, with 20 bases between. The CDR3 has 17 amino acids. From germline, CDR1 is SGHDN and CDR2 FVKESK. CDR3 sequence (DNA): TGTGCCAGCAGCCAAGGAGGAGGGTGGCAACTAACATATGGCTACACCTTC. This encodes CASSQGGGWQLTYGYTF.